The clone carrying this TCR beta chain occurred many times. Its antigen is not identified. This specimen belongs to a study of identical twins. The study's findings and limits: Modeled out-of-frame TCR alpha sharing in monozygotic twins fell below observed levels. While abundant cord blood beta clonotypes carried fewer insertions, memory repertoires showed no such pattern.

TCRdb ran MiXCR on the 5' RACE reads and lists one entry per CDR3 protein. The sample has 700,000 to 950,000 distinct CDR3 sequences, 9% to 15% seen once; the top ten hold around 1.5%. The V gene's germline CDR1 is MDHEN and CDR2 SYDVKM. V was trimmed by 3 bases and J by 0 bases, leaving 11 bases between them. This CDR3 region has 15 residues. The sample was also reused in another study, on yellow fever vaccine responses in identical twins.

Sequencing was performed on PBMCs. The TCR was taken from a woman aged 18-29 years in good health. This chain uses TRBV28 with TRBJ1-2; D is undetermined. The CDR3 protein is CASSFVEKANYGYTF. CDR3 nucleotide sequence: TGTGCCAGCAGTTTTGTCGAGAAAGCTAACTATGGCTACACCTTC.